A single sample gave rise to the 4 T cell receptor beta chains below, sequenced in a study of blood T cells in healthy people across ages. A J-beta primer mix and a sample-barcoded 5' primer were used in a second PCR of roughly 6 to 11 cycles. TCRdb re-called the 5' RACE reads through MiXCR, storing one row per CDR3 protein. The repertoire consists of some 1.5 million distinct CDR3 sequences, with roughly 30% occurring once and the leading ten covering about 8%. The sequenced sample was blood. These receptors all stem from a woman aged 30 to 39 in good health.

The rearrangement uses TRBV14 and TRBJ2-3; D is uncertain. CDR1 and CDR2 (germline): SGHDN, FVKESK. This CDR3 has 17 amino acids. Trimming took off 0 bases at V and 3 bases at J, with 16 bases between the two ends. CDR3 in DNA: TGTGCCAGCAGCCAAGAGTCACGAGTGTTGGTGACAGATACGCAGTATTTT. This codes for CASSQESRVLVTDTQYF.

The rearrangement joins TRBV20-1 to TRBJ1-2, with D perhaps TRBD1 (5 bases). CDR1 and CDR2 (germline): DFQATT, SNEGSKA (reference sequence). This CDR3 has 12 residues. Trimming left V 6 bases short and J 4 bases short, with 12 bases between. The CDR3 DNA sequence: TGCAGTGCCCCGGTCAGGGCCTATGGCTACACCTTC. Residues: CSAPVRAYGYTF.

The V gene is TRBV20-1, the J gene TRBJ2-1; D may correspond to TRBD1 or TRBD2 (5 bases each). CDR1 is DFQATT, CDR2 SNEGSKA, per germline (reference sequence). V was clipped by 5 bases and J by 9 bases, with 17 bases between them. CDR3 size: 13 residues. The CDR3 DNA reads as TGCAGTGCTGTTAAGGACGCTGGGGGTGAGCAGTTCTTC. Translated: CSAVKDAGGEQFF.

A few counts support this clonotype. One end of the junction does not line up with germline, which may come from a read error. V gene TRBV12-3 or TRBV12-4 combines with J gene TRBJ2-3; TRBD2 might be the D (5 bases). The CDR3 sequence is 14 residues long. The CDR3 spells CASSGLASTDAQYF. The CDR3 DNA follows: TGTGCCAGCAGTGGGCTAGCTAGCACAGATGCGCAGTATTTT.